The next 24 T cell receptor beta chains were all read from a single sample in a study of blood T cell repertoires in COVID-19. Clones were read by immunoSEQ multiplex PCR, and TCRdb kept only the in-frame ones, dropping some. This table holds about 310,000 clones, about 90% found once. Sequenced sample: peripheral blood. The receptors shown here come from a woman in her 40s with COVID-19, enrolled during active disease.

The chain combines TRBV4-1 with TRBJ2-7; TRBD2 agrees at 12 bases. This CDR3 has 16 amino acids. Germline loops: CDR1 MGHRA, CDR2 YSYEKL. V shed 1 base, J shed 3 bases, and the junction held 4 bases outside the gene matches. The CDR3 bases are TGCGCCAGCAGCCAAGGGACGGGACTAGCGGGCTACGAGCAGTACTTC. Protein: CASSQGTGLAGYEQYF.

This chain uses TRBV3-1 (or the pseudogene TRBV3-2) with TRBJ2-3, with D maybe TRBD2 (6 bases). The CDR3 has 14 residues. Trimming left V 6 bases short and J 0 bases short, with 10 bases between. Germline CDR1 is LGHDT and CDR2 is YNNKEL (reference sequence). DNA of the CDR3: TGTGCCAGCAGAAAAAGCGGGAGCACAGATACGCAGTATTTT. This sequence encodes CASRKSGSTDTQYF.

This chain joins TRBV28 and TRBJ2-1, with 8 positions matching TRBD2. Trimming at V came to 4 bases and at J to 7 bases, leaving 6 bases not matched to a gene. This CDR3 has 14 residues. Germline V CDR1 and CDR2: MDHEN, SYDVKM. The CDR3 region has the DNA TGTGCCAGCAGTTCCCCCCGACTAGCGAATGAGCAGTTCTTC. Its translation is CASSSPRLANEQFF. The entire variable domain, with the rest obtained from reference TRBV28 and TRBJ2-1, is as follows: DVKVTQSSRYLVKRTGEKVFLECVQDMDHENMFWYRQDPGLGLRLIYFSYDVKMKEKGDIPEGYSVSREKKERFSLILESASTNQTSMYLCASSSPRLANEQFFGPGTRLTVL.

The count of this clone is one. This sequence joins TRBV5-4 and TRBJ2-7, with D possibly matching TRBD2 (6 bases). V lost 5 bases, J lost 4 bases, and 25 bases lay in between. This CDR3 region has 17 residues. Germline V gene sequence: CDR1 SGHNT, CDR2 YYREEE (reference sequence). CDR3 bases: TGTGCCAGCAGTTTAGGAGGGATAGGTCGACCCTCTTACGAGCAGTACTTC. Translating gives CASSLGGIGRPSYEQYF.

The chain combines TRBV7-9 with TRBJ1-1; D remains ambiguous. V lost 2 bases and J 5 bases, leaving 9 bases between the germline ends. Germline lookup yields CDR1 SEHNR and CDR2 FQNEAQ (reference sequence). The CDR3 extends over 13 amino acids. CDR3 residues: CASSLPPSTEAFF. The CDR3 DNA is TGTGCCAGCAGCTTACCCCCCAGTACTGAAGCTTTCTTT.

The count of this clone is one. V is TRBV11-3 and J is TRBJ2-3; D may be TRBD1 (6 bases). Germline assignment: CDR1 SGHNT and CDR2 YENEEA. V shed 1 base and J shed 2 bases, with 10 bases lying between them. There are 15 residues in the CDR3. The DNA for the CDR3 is TGTGCCAGCAGCTTAGGGGACACTCACACAGATACGCAGTATTTT. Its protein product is CASSLGDTHTDTQYF. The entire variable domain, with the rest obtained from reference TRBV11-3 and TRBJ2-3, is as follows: EAGVVQSPRYKIIEKKQPVAFWCNPISGHNTLYWYLQNLGQGPELLIRYENEEAVDDSQLPKDRFSAERLKGVDSTLKIQPAELGDSAVYLCASSLGDTHTDTQYFGPGTRLTVL.

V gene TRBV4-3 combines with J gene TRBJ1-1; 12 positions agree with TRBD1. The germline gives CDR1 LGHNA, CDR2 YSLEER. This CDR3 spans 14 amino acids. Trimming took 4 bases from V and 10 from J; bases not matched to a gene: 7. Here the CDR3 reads CASSPGQGAWGAFF. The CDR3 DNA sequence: TGCGCCAGCAGCCCGGGACAGGGGGCTTGGGGAGCTTTCTTT.

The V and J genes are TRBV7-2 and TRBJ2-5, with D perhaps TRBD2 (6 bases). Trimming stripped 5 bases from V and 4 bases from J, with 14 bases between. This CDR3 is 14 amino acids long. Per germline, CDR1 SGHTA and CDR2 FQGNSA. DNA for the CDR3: TGTGCCAGCAGCCTGGGACGGCGGGGAGAGACCCAGTACTTC. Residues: CASSLGRRGETQYF.

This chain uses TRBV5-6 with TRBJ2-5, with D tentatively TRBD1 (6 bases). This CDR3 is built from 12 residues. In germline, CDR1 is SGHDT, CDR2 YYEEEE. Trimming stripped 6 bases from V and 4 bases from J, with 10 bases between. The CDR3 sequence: CASNLGGETQYF. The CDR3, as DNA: TGTGCCAGCAACCTAGGGGGAGAGACCCAGTACTTC.

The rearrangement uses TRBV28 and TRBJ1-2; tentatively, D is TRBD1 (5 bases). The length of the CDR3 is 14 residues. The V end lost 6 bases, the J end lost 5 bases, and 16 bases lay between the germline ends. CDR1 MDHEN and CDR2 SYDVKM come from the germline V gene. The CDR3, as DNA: TGTGCCAGCAGCCCGCGGGAGGGGAGGTATGGCTACACCTTC. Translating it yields CASSPREGRYGYTF.

The CDR3 DNA sequence: TGTGCCAGCAGGTCTCCCTGGGGGGGAAGAGGCACAGATACGCAGTATTTT. This sequence encodes CASRSPWGGRGTDTQYF. The rearrangement links TRBV5-8 to TRBJ2-3; 7 nucleotides agree with TRBD2. Germline V gene data show CDR1 as SGHTS and CDR2 as YDEGEE. CDR3 length: 17 amino acids. V lost 5 bases, J lost 1 base, and 13 bases stayed unmatched.

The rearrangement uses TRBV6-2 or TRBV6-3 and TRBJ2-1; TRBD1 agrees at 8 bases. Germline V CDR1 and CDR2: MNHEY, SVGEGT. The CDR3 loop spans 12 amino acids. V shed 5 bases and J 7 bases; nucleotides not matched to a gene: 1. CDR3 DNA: TGTGCCAGCAGTCGGACAGGGAATGAGCAGTTCTTC. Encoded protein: CASSRTGNEQFF.

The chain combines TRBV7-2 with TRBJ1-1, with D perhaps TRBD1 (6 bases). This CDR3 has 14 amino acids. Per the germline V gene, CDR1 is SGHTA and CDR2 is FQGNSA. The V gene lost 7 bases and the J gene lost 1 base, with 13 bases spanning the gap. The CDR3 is CASTLDRSNTEAFF. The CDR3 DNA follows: TGTGCCAGCACCCTAGACAGGTCGAACACTGAAGCTTTCTTT.

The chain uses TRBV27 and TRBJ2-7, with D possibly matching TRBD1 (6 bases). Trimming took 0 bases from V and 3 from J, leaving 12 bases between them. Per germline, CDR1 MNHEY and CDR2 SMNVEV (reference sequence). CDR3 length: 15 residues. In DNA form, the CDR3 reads TGTGCCAGCAGTTTATCAACAGGGTCCGGCTACGAGCAGTACTTC. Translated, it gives CASSLSTGSGYEQYF.

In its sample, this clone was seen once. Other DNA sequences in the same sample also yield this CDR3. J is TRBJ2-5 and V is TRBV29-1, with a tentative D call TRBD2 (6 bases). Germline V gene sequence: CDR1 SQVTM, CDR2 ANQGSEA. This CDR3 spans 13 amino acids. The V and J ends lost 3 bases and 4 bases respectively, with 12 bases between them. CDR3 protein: CSVDGGLGETQYF. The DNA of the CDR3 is TGCAGCGTTGACGGGGGACTGGGAGAGACCCAGTACTTC.

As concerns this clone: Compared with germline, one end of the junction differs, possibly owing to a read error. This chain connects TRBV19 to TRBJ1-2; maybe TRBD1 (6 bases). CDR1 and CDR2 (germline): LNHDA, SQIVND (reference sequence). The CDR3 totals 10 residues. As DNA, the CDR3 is TGTGCCGCAGGGGAGGGTCGGTCTCTCTTC. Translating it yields CAAGEGRSLF.

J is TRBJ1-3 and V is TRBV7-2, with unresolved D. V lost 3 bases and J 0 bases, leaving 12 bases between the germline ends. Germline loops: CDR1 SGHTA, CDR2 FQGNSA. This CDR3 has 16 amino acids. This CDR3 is CASSFSREVSGNTIYF. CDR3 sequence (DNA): TGTGCCAGCAGCTTTAGCCGAGAGGTCTCTGGAAACACCATATATTTT.

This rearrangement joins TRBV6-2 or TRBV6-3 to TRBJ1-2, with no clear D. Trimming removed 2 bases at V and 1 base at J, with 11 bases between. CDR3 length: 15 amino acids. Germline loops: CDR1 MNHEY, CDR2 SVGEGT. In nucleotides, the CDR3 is TGTGCCAGCAGTTACGGCGGAGGAATTAACTATGGCTACACCTTC. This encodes CASSYGGGINYGYTF.

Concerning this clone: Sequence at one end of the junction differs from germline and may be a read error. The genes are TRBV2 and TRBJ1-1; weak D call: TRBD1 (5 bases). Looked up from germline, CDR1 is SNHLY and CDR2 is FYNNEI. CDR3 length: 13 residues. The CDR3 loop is CASREVPGTEAFF. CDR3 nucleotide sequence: TGTGCCAGCAGAGAAGTTCCAGGGACTGAAGCTTTCTTT.

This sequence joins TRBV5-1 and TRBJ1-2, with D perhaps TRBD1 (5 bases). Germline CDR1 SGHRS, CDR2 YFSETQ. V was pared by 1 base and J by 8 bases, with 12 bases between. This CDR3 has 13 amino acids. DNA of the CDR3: TGCGCCAGCAGCTTGAGCCCCGACAGAGGCTACACCTTC. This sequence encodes CASSLSPDRGYTF.

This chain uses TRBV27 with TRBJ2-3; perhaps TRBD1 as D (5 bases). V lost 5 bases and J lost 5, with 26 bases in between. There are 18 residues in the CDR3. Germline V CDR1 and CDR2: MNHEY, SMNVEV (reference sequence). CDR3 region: CASSPMPGVGRSGDTQYF. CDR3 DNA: TGTGCCAGCAGTCCAATGCCCGGTGTGGGGCGATCAGGAGATACGCAGTATTTT.

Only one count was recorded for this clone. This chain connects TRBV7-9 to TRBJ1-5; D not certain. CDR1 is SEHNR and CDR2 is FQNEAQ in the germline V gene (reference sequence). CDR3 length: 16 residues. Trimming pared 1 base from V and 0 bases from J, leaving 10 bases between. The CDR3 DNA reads TGTGCCAGCAGCTTAGAGGGAGGTTATAGCAATCAGCCCCAGCATTTT. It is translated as CASSLEGGYSNQPQHF.

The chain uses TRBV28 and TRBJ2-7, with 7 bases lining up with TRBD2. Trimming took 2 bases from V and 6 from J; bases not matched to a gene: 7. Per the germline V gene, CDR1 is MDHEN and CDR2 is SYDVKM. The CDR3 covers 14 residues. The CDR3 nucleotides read TGTGCCAGCAGTTTAGGGGGGGGACCGGGCGAGCAGTACTTC. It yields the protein CASSLGGGPGEQYF.

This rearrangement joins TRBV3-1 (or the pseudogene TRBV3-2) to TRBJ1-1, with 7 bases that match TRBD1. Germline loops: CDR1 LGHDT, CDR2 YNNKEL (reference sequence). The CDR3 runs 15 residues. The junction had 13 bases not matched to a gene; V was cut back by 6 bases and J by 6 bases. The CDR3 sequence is CASSERGRRGPEAFF. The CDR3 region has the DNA TGTGCCAGCAGTGAGAGGGGGCGCAGGGGTCCTGAAGCTTTCTTT.